This TCR beta chain was sequenced for a study of OX40 agonist ivuxolimab in advanced cancers. Looking at the study overall: An agonistic human IgG2 monoclonal antibody against OX40 (CD134) was given. Overall study results and limits: Relative to CD4+, CD8+ T cells held more expanded clones on average.

Generated by immunoSEQ multiplex PCR, the TCRdb table keeps only in-frame clones and is missing some. Among almost 20,000 clones listed, 86% were seen once. To note about this clone: As yet, its antigen is unknown.

The TCR sequence derives from an adult with an advanced solid tumor such as melanoma, head and neck, liver or kidney cancer. The sample in question was CD4+ or CD8+ T cells sorted from blood, obtained in a trial of the OX40 agonist ivuxolimab.

CDR3 sequence: CASSLDSGTGVYGYTF. The DNA for the CDR3 is TGTGCCAGCAGCTTAGATTCAGGGACAGGGGTTTATGGCTACACCTTC. This chain connects TRBV11-2 to TRBJ1-2, with 10 bases that match TRBD1. Looked up from germline, CDR1 is SGHAT and CDR2 is FQNNGV. The junction had 6 bases not matched to a gene; V was cut back by 0 bases and J by 5 bases. This CDR3 is 16 amino acids long.